Listed here is a single TCR beta chain. Method: immunoSEQ multiplex PCR; TCRdb's copy keeps in-frame clones and lacks some. This table has 300,000 to 350,000 clones, 85% to 95% appearing once. Trimming pared 4 bases from V and 3 bases from J, leaving 9 bases between. Germline V gene data show CDR1 as LNHDA and CDR2 as SQIVND (reference sequence). CDR3 length: 13 amino acids. These data belong to a study of blood T cell repertoires in COVID-19. Study at large: Some COVID-19 samples were acute and others convalescent; all came from the United States, Italy and Spain.

The sample taken for sequencing was PBMCs or T cells enriched from blood (not recorded which). J is TRBJ2-5 and V is TRBV19, with D tentatively TRBD1 (6 bases). This receptor was identified in a woman aged 25 to 39 who had been exposed to COVID-19. DNA for the CDR3: TGTGCCAGTAGTAGGACAGACGAAGAGACCCAGTACTTC. Translating it yields CASSRTDEETQYF.